The entry below gives a single T cell receptor (beta chain) sequence along with its context. The data derive from a study of cytomegalovirus exposure and HLA in healthy donors. Study information: Later, an analysis reported that the 95 to 150 validation repertoires had used the same platform as the roughly 660 first-cohort repertoires.

The method was immunoSEQ multiplex PCR; TCRdb's version includes in-frame clones alone and lacks a portion of them. The table records 150,000 or so clones, approximately 94% of them present only once. The source material was PBMCs. This receptor was obtained from a man younger than 35 in good health and CMV-seropositive.

The CDR3 spells CASSYSTGNYGYTF. The CDR3, as DNA: TGTGCCAGCAGTTACTCAACGGGAAACTATGGCTACACCTTC. J is TRBJ1-2 and V is TRBV6-5; D gene uncertain. V was trimmed by 0 bases and J by 2 bases, leaving 7 bases between them. Germline assignment: CDR1 MNHEY and CDR2 SVGAGI. This CDR3 is 14 amino acids long.